A selection of T cell receptor beta chains follows, all from one sample in a study of cytomegalovirus exposure and HLA in healthy donors. TCRdb keeps only in-frame clones here, not all; method: immunoSEQ multiplex PCR. The table lists some 90,000 clones, less than 90% of them singletons. What was sequenced was PBMCs. These receptors were obtained from a man younger than 35 in good health and CMV-seropositive. Each CDR3 is given without its conserved first and last residue. Each record gives: J gene, V gene, CDR3 protein.

TRBJ2-1 TRBV28 ASSLLTSGSYNEQF
TRBJ2-5 TRBV14 ASSQVTGVADSVKETQY
TRBJ2-1 TRBV7-8 ASSFVSSINEQF
TRBJ1-4 TRBV5-4 ASSNRDRAEEKLF
TRBJ2-5 TRBV7-2 ASSAGTVQETQY
TRBJ1-4 TRBV2 ASSEGQGPNEKLF
TRBJ1-2 TRBV18 ASSPRAGIQANYGYT
TRBJ2-7 TRBV4-1 ASSQNRESYEQY
TRBJ2-7 TRBV6-6 ASRRTGTGGYEQY
TRBJ1-1 TRBV28 ASSIQGNTEAF
TRBJ2-7 TRBV27 ASSLVRSYEQY
TRBJ2-1 TRBV6-1 AGSRDSYNEQF
TRBJ2-5 TRBV7-2 ASSPVKVAEETQY
TRBJ2-5 TRBV7-9 ASSGAQQETQY
TRBJ2-7 TRBV5-6 ASSLAGTGGYEQY
TRBJ2-5 TRBV7-2 ASSLGGGASETQY
TRBJ2-1 TRBV19 ATASGSTLYNEQF
TRBJ2-3 TRBV27 ASRPGLAAGGTQY
TRBJ1-5 TRBV7-9 AVQTGNQPQH
TRBJ2-7 TRBV5-1 ASSLSGTGSSYEQY
TRBJ1-2 TRBV7-2 ASRARTDRGGYT
TRBJ2-7 TRBV18 ASSHGGEQY
TRBJ2-3 TRBV27 ASSFSFADTQY
TRBJ1-1 TRBV7-2 ASSSRQGGNTEAF
TRBJ2-1 TRBV27 ASSFKRDQGYEQF
TRBJ2-7 TRBV7-2 ASSPRTGASYEQY
TRBJ2-3 TRBV19 ATRDRGTDTQY
TRBJ2-7 TRBV9 ASSPRGGQGAYEQY
TRBJ1-5 TRBV11-3 ARIEPDPHRQGAYQPQH
TRBJ2-7 TRBV2 ASSPGLAGDSYEQY
TRBJ2-2 TRBV9 ASSAVGQGRTGELF
TRBJ2-1 TRBV27 ASSPLAGFYNEQF
TRBJ2-7 TRBV19 ASSIRGQSSYEQY
TRBJ2-1 TRBV19 ASSRDSLSYNEQF
TRBJ2-5 TRBV14 ASSQDSKGQRQETQY
TRBJ1-1 TRBV5-1 ASSSSRVGTEAF
TRBJ2-2 TRBV7-2 ASRATSGGDTGELF
TRBJ1-3 TRBV19 ASSLPGSSGNTIY
TRBJ1-2 TRBV6-5 ASRDRVFGGYT
TRBJ1-2 TRBV27 ASSLTGSYGYT
TRBJ1-2 TRBV28 ASLGQANYGYT
TRBJ2-7 TRBV7-3 ASSFQSGRNYEQY
TRBJ1-5 TRBV5-6 ASSQTGGNQPQH
TRBJ2-1 TRBV4-1 ASSSLPSGRYNEQF
TRBJ2-1 TRBV27 ASSWGLDYNEQF
TRBJ2-3 TRBV11-3 ASSSGGYTQY